The T cell receptor (beta chain) under discussion was sequenced for a study of persistence of HIV-infected CD4 T cells. Regarding the study as a whole: TCRbeta richness was lower in CMV- and Gag-responding cells than in anti-CD3/anti-CD28-responding cells. Antigen-responding cells were enriched for degenerate expanded CDR3beta sequences.

As regards this clone: Its antigen is not identified.

This CDR3 spans 17 amino acids. CDR1 and CDR2 from the germline V gene are PRHDT and FYEKMQ (reference sequence). V was pared by 1 base and J by 0 bases, with 15 bases between. The libraries were made with immunoSEQ version 4 in survey mode. Sequencing was performed with immunoSEQ multiplex PCR; in TCRdb, only in-frame clones are kept and a portion is missing. The sample lists some 30,000 clones, 78% occurring once. Cells were stimulated with CMV-infected fibroblast lysates at 8 to 10 ug/mL. Sorted nonresponding memory CD4+ T cells were CD40L-negative, CD69-negative, CD45RO-high. The sample here was CD4+ T cells sorted from PBMCs after 18-hour stimulation, taken from a patient who received antiretroviral therapy. This sequence joins TRBV13 and TRBJ1-1; a possible D gene is TRBD1 (5 bases). The receptor was derived from an adult woman with HIV who was CMV-seropositive. CDR3 sequence: CASSLDYRRGMNTEAFF. CDR3 DNA: TGTGCCAGCAGCTTAGATTACAGGAGGGGCATGAACACTGAAGCTTTCTTT. The full variable domain, with the rest looked up from reference TRBV13 and TRBJ1-1, is AAGVIQSPRHLIKEKRETATLKCYPIPRHDTVYWYQQGPGQDPQFLISFYEKMQSDKGSIPDRFSAQQFSDYHSELNMSSLELGDSALYFCASSLDYRRGMNTEAFFGQGTRLTVV.